The 25 T cell receptor beta chains below were found in one sample sequenced in a study of cytomegalovirus exposure and HLA in healthy donors. Primers: 60 Vbeta forward and 13 Jbeta reverse. The assay was immunoSEQ multiplex PCR, and TCRdb's table has in-frame clones only and misses some. The table shows about 160,000 clones, with roughly 79% occurring only once. Sequencing was done on a sample of PBMCs. The receptors stem from a woman in her forties or fifties in good health and CMV-seronegative.

In this sample, this clone turned up a few times. V and J are TRBV9 and TRBJ1-2; D perhaps matches TRBD1 (5 bases). This CDR3 region has 15 residues. Trimming cost V 0 bases and J 5 bases, with 14 bases left between them. Germline CDR1 is SGDLS and CDR2 is YYNGEE. The DNA of the CDR3 is TGTGCCAGCAGCGTAGGGGTCGGGGGTTCATATGGCTACACCTTC. Translated, it gives CASSVGVGGSYGYTF.

The chain carries TRBV7-3 and TRBJ2-2, with TRBD1 as a possible D gene (5 bases). This CDR3 has 14 amino acids. Trimming cost V 0 bases and J 6 bases, with 8 bases left between them. Germline-derived CDR1 and CDR2 are SGHTA and FQGTGA. CDR3 nucleotide sequence: TGTGCCAGCAGCTTAACAGGGGTGGCCGGGGAGCTGTTTTTT. The encoded protein is CASSLTGVAGELFF.

This clone has only a few counts. The chain combines TRBV18 with TRBJ1-1; 7 positions match TRBD1. This CDR3 contains 16 residues. Germline-derived CDR1 and CDR2 are KGHSH and LQKENI. Losses at the gene ends were 1 base for V and 5 bases for J; bases not matched to a gene: 10. CDR3 DNA: TGTGCCAGCTCACCACTCAGGGCCACAGGGGATACTGAAGCTTTCTTT. It encodes CASSPLRATGDTEAFF.

This sequence joins TRBV19 and TRBJ1-4, with a possible D match to TRBD1 (6 bases). Per the germline V gene, CDR1 is LNHDA and CDR2 is SQIVND (reference sequence). The CDR3 is made up of 14 amino acids. The V end lost 3 bases, the J end lost 8 bases, and 13 bases lay between the germline ends. CDR3 bases: TGTGCCAGTAGTATCGGGGGGCCTCAAGAAAAACTGTTTTTT. Protein: CASSIGGPQEKLFF.

V usage is TRBV15 and J usage is TRBJ2-7; possibly TRBD2 for D (7 bases). Trimming pared 0 bases from V and 3 bases from J, leaving 12 bases between. The germline V gene has CDR1 LNHNV and CDR2 YYDKDF (reference sequence). This CDR3 has 15 residues. The CDR3 DNA reads TGTGCCACCAGCAGAGAGGGGGGGCAGGTCTACGAGCAGTACTTC. Translation: CATSREGGQVYEQYF.

This clone has just a few counts. The rearrangement links TRBV7-8 to TRBJ2-5; 7 positions match TRBD1. V shed 5 bases, J shed 5 bases, and the junction held 8 bases outside the gene matches. The V gene's germline CDR1 is SGHVS and CDR2 FQNEAQ. CDR3 length: 14 residues. CDR3 bases: TGTGCCAGCAGCGAAACAGGGGCGCGGGAGACCCAGTACTTC. Encoded protein: CASSETGARETQYF.

V gene TRBV5-6 combines with J gene TRBJ1-2; D ambiguous. Trimming pared 4 bases from V and 4 bases from J, leaving 14 bases between. This CDR3 region has 14 residues. Germline values: CDR1 SGHDT, CDR2 YYEEEE. The CDR3 sequence: CASSKLDRVYGYTF. Here the CDR3 DNA reads TGTGCCAGCAGCAAACTCGACCGGGTCTATGGCTACACCTTC.

CDR3 sequence reads: CASSRYLMARWVYEQYF. CDR3 sequence (DNA): TGTGCCAGCAGTCGTTATTTAATGGCCAGGTGGGTTTACGAGCAGTACTTC. V gene TRBV21-1 combines with J gene TRBJ2-7; TRBD1, the D gene given by the table, was not confirmed from the DNA. TRBV21-1 is a pseudogene. There are 17 residues in the CDR3.

V and J are TRBV19 and TRBJ2-2; 7 bases fit TRBD1. From germline, CDR1 is LNHDA and CDR2 SQIVND (reference sequence). The CDR3 length is 16 residues. V shed 4 bases and J 0 bases; nucleotides not matched to a gene: 5. The CDR3 loop reads CASSKGQGANTGELFF. CDR3 DNA sequence: TGTGCCAGTAGTAAAGGGCAGGGGGCGAACACCGGGGAGCTGTTTTTT.

The chain links TRBV5-1 to TRBJ2-5, with 9 bases aligning to TRBD1. Germline V lookup: CDR1 SGHRS, CDR2 YFSETQ. After removal of 1 base from V and 5 bases from J, the junction contained 9 bases not matched to a gene. CDR3 length equals 16 residues. The DNA for the CDR3 is TGCGCCAGCAGCTTGAACCCGACAGGGGGTGGGGAGACCCAGTACTTC. It is translated as CASSLNPTGGGETQYF.

This clone is a singleton in its sample. The J gene is TRBJ1-1, the V gene TRBV4-3; TRBD1 matches at 7 bases. The ends lost 3 bases at V and 1 base at J; junction bases unmatched: 8. The CDR3 is 16 amino acids. Germline V gene sequence: CDR1 LGHNA, CDR2 YSLEER. The CDR3 DNA is TGCGCCAGCAGCCAGGGTACCCAGGGGGGGAACACTGAAGCTTTCTTT. Translation gives CASSQGTQGGNTEAFF.

This clone showed up just a few times. The rearrangement uses TRBV9 and TRBJ2-1; no reliable D call. V gave up 4 bases and J gave up 4 bases, with 9 bases separating them. In germline, CDR1 is SGDLS, CDR2 YYNGEE. The CDR3 runs to 13 residues. CDR3 sequence reads: CASSPVLYNEQFF. As DNA, the CDR3 is TGTGCCAGCAGCCCAGTCCTGTACAATGAGCAGTTCTTC.

The chain uses TRBV5-5 and TRBJ1-2; D perhaps matches TRBD1 (6 bases). The CDR3 loop spans 16 amino acids. The V end was cut by 4 bases, the J end by 0 bases, with 16 bases between. Germline CDR1 reads SGHKS; CDR2 reads YYEKEE (reference sequence). The CDR3 sequence is CASSRTDRPPNYGYTF. Written as DNA, the CDR3 is TGTGCCAGCAGCCGTACAGACAGGCCTCCTAACTATGGCTACACCTTC.

The chain recombines TRBV7-9 with TRBJ2-2; no clear D gene. Between the trimmed V and J ends, which lost 4 bases and 5 bases, there was a span of 5 bases. This CDR3 is 12 amino acids long. CDR1 is SEHNR and CDR2 is FQNEAQ in the germline V gene (reference sequence). The CDR3 sequence is CASSSPTGELFF. CDR3 coding DNA: TGTGCCAGCAGCTCTCCGACCGGGGAGCTGTTTTTT.

This chain links TRBV14 with TRBJ2-3; 8 bases agree with TRBD2. J was trimmed by 10 bases and V by 7 bases; bases with no gene match: 28. Germline V gene sequence: CDR1 SGHDN, CDR2 FVKESK. The CDR3 extends over 19 amino acids. The chain's CDR3 is CASTSSKTSGAVEGLPQYF. CDR3 sequence (DNA): TGTGCCAGCACGTCATCAAAAACTAGCGGAGCGGTAGAGGGGCTCCCGCAGTATTTT.

V and J are TRBV9 and TRBJ1-4; 7 bases fit TRBD1. Germline V gene data show CDR1 as SGDLS and CDR2 as YYNGEE. V gave up 4 bases and J gave up 3 bases; unmatched junction bases: 6. The CDR3 has 15 residues. This CDR3 reads CASSTQGKSNEKLFF. The CDR3 DNA reads as TGTGCCAGCAGCACACAGGGGAAATCTAATGAAAAACTGTTTTTT.

The chain links TRBV28 to TRBJ1-1; D uncertain. The V gene lost 5 bases and the J gene lost 4 bases, with 14 bases spanning the gap. There are 14 residues in the CDR3. CDR1 MDHEN and CDR2 SYDVKM come from the germline V gene. The CDR3 loop reads CASSPAEVGTEAFF. The CDR3 bases are TGTGCCAGCAGTCCAGCAGAGGTCGGCACTGAAGCTTTCTTT. Combining the CDR3 with reference TRBV28 and TRBJ1-1 gives the whole variable domain DVKVTQSSRYLVKRTGEKVFLECVQDMDHENMFWYRQDPGLGLRLIYFSYDVKMKEKGDIPEGYSVSREKKERFSLILESASTNQTSMYLCASSPAEVGTEAFFGQGTRLTVV.

The J gene is TRBJ1-1, the V gene TRBV16; no reliable D call. This CDR3 contains 12 residues. Germline lookup yields CDR1 KGHSY and CDR2 FQNENV. Trimming removed 1 base from V and 8 bases from J, with 8 bases in between. DNA of the CDR3: TGTGCCAGCAGCCAATTCGGTCCGGAAGCTTTCTTT. Residues: CASSQFGPEAFF.

J is TRBJ2-2 and V is TRBV9; 8 nucleotides match TRBD1. V shed 4 bases, J shed 7 bases, and the junction held 9 bases outside the gene matches. From germline, CDR1 is SGDLS and CDR2 YYNGEE. The CDR3 is 15 amino acids. The CDR3 is CASSTRDRQGGELFF. In nucleotides, the CDR3 is TGTGCCAGCAGCACCCGGGACAGGCAGGGCGGGGAGCTGTTTTTT.

This sequence joins TRBV6-6 and TRBJ1-3; perhaps TRBD1 as D (6 bases). Trimming removed 6 bases at V and 0 bases at J, with 12 bases between. Germline CDR1 is MNHNY and CDR2 is SVGAGI (reference sequence). This CDR3 is 15 amino acids long. CDR3 amino acids: CASRNRDYSGNTIYF. The CDR3 nucleotides are TGTGCCAGCAGGAACAGGGATTACTCTGGAAACACCATATATTTT.

The chain carries TRBV9 and TRBJ2-3, with D tentatively TRBD2 (5 bases). CDR1 SGDLS and CDR2 YYNGEE come from the germline V gene. Trimming removed 1 base at V and 0 bases at J, with 6 bases between. The CDR3 has 14 amino acids. In DNA, the CDR3 is TGTGCCAGCAGCGTACTAGCTAGCACAGATACGCAGTATTTT. Protein sequence: CASSVLASTDTQYF.

V gene TRBV19 combines with J gene TRBJ2-6, with TRBD1 as a possible D gene (6 bases). Germline-derived CDR1 and CDR2 are LNHDA and SQIVND (reference sequence). The CDR3 is 18 amino acids. Trimming removed 2 bases from V and 0 bases from J, with 14 bases in between. Here the CDR3 DNA reads TGTGCCAGTAGTATAACCGGCAGGGGCCACTCTGGGGCCAACGTCCTGACTTTC. Translation gives CASSITGRGHSGANVLTF. Filled out from reference TRBV19 and TRBJ2-6, the complete variable domain reads DGGITQSPKYLFRKEGQNVTLSCEQNLNHDAMYWYRQDPGQGLRLIYYSQIVNDFQKGDIAEGYSVSREKKESFPLTVTSAQKNPTAFYLCASSITGRGHSGANVLTFGAGSRLTVL.

The chain couples TRBV5-1 to TRBJ2-6; 8 positions match TRBD1. Trimming took 3 bases from V and 11 from J; bases not matched to a gene: 7. CDR1 SGHRS and CDR2 YFSETQ come from the germline V gene. The CDR3 sequence is 14 residues long. In DNA form, the CDR3 reads TGCGCCAGCAGCTCCTGGACAGGGCTGGACGTCCTGACTTTC. Its translation: CASSSWTGLDVLTF. The complete variable domain, with remaining parts taken from reference TRBV5-1 and TRBJ2-6, reads KAGVTQTPRYLIKTRGQQVTLSCSPISGHRSVSWYQQTPGQGLQFLFEYFSETQRNKGNFPGRFSGRQFSNSRSEMNVSTLELGDSALYLCASSSWTGLDVLTFGAGSRLTVL.

The chain recombines TRBV10-3 with TRBJ2-7; tentatively, D is TRBD2 (6 bases). The CDR3 runs 16 residues. Between the trimmed V and J ends, which lost 0 bases and 4 bases, there was a span of 16 bases. Per germline, CDR1 ENHRY and CDR2 SYGVKD. The chain's CDR3 is CAISESERGSPYEQYF. The CDR3 DNA follows: TGTGCCATCAGTGAGTCAGAACGGGGGAGTCCTTACGAGCAGTACTTC.

The chain joins TRBV11-3 to TRBJ2-1; 8 bases are shared with TRBD2. The germline V gene encodes CDR1 SGHNT and CDR2 YENEEA. This CDR3 comprises 13 residues. The J segment lost 10 bases and the V segment lost 5 bases, leaving 7 bases of the junction unmatched. The CDR3 loop reads CASSPGRAGEQFF. CDR3 bases: TGTGCCAGCAGCCCCGGGAGGGCGGGGGAGCAGTTCTTC.